The entry that follows covers one T cell receptor (beta chain) sequence. Its target is not known. Specified time point: persistent/refractory GD, antithyroid drugs over 5 years with positive TRAb. RNA extracted from PBMCs served as the sequencing template. The sample belongs to a study of regulatory T cells in long-lasting Graves disease. Looking at the study overall: Treatment with antithyroid drugs for over 5 years, together with positive TSH receptor antibodies, meant persistent Graves' disease.

V lost 0 bases, J lost 2 bases, and 6 bases stayed unmatched. The CDR3 runs to 15 residues. Per germline, CDR1 GTSNPN and CDR2 SVGIG (reference sequence). Study outcomes and limitations: Persistent Graves' patients showed less TCR diversity than newly diagnosed patients showed. No thyroid tissue was studied; the work used peripheral blood only.

Researchers made TCR beta libraries by using iRepertoire HTBI primers and running Arm-PCR on CDR3 regions. TCRdb re-derived calls from the multiplex PCR reads in MiXCR, one entry per CDR3 protein. This repertoire shows hundreds of thousands of distinct CDR3 sequences, around 21% found once; its top ten account for more than 20%. V and J are TRBV30 and TRBJ2-5; 7 nucleotides agree with TRBD1. The source is a female donor with Graves disease. The sample consisted of peripheral blood mononuclear cells (PBMCs), taken when the disease was refractory, from a patient treated with antithyroid drugs. CDR3 protein: CAWSVQGTKQETQYF. In DNA form, the CDR3 reads TGTGCCTGGAGTGTACAGGGGACGAAGCAAGAGACCCAGTACTTC.